This TCR beta chain was obtained from a study of cytomegalovirus exposure and HLA in healthy donors. The PCR contained 60 Vbeta and 13 Jbeta primers. TCRdb's copy holds only in-frame clones and misses some; the assay was immunoSEQ multiplex PCR. The table includes about 98,000 clones, around 77% detected once. The sequenced material came from PBMCs. The sequence was collected from a male donor in good health and CMV-seropositive.

The CDR3 spells CSGRGPGANIQYF. The CDR3, as DNA: TGTTCGGGTAGGGGGCCGGGGGCTAACATTCAGTACTTC. The rearrangement uses TRBV2 and TRBJ2-4; D may be TRBD1 (7 bases). Germline V lookup: CDR1 SNHLY, CDR2 FYNNEI. This CDR3 is 13 amino acids long.